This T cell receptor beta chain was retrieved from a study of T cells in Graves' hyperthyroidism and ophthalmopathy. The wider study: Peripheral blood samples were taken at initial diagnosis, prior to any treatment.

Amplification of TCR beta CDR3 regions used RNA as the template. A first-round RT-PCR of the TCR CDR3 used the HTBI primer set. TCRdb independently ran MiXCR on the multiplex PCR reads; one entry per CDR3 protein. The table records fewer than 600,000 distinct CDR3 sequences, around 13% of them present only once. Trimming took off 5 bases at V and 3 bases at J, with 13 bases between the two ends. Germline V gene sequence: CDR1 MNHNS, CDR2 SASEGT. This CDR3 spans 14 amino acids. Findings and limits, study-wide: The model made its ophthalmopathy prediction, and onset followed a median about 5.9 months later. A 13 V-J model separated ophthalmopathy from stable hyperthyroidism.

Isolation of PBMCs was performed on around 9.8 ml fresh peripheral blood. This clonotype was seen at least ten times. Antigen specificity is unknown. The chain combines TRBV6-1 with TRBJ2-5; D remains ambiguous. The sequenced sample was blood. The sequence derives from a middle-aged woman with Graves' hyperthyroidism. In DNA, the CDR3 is TGTGCCAGCAGTTACCCGGACGCAGAAGAGACCCAGTACTTC. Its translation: CASSYPDAEETQYF.